The 18 T cell receptor beta chains below were found in one sample sequenced in a study of blood T cell repertoires in COVID-19. Generated by immunoSEQ multiplex PCR, the TCRdb table keeps only in-frame clones and is missing some. The data contain about 46,000 clones, approximately 85% of them singletons. The sequencing sample was made of peripheral blood. The receptor set was obtained from a woman older than 75 with COVID-19, enrolled during active disease.

The chain carries TRBV14 and TRBJ2-4, with D perhaps matching TRBD2 (6 bases). This CDR3 spans 13 amino acids. Germline-derived CDR1 and CDR2 are SGHDN and FVKESK. Trimming removed 0 bases at V and 9 bases at J, with 9 bases between. DNA of the CDR3: TGTGCCAGCAGCCAAGATGGAGGGCGCATTCAGTACTTC. Translation: CASSQDGGRIQYF.

The table lists this clone with many counts. This chain connects TRBV27 to TRBJ2-1; a weak D match, TRBD2 (5 bases). The germline V gene encodes CDR1 MNHEY and CDR2 SMNVEV (reference sequence). V was shortened by 2 bases and J by 12 bases, with 14 bases between the two germline ends. The length of the CDR3 is 13 residues. CDR3 in amino acids: CASSLEGSLGQFF. The CDR3 bases are TGTGCCAGCAGTTTAGAGGGCTCCCTAGGGCAGTTCTTC.

The chain employs TRBV13 and TRBJ2-7; 8 nucleotides line up with TRBD2. Germline V lookup: CDR1 PRHDT, CDR2 FYEKMQ (reference sequence). J lost 1 base, V lost 4 bases, and 9 bases had no gene match. This CDR3 comprises 16 residues. CDR3 in amino acids: CASSSGLASVSYEQYF. CDR3 nucleotides: TGTGCCAGCAGCTCCGGACTAGCCAGCGTTTCCTACGAGCAGTACTTC. Drawing the rest from reference TRBV13 and TRBJ2-7, the complete variable domain is AAGVIQSPRHLIKEKRETATLKCYPIPRHDTVYWYQQGPGQDPQFLISFYEKMQSDKGSIPDRFSAQQFSDYHSELNMSSLELGDSALYFCASSSGLASVSYEQYFGPGTRLTVT.

The J gene is TRBJ2-7, the V gene TRBV2, with 8 bases identical to TRBD1. The germline V gene encodes CDR1 SNHLY and CDR2 FYNNEI. Trimming took 8 bases from V and 3 from J; bases not matched to a gene: 3. The CDR3 has 12 amino acids. CDR3 in DNA: TGTGCCAGCGGGACAGGTAACTACGAGCAGTACTTC. Protein: CASGTGNYEQYF.

This chain joins TRBV20-1 and TRBJ2-7, with D unresolved. The CDR3 contains 12 residues. The germline V gene has CDR1 DFQATT and CDR2 SNEGSKA (reference sequence). The V and J ends lost 3 bases and 2 bases respectively, with 8 bases between them. CDR3 in DNA: TGCAGTGCTAGTGACAAAACCTACGAGCAGTACTTC. Its translation: CSASDKTYEQYF.

The rearrangement links TRBV6-5 to TRBJ1-5; 12 bases map to TRBD1. Trimming removed 11 bases from V and 4 bases from J; junction bases left unmatched: 9. The CDR3 runs to 15 residues. Per the germline V gene, CDR1 is MNHEY and CDR2 is SVGAGI. The CDR3 coding sequence is TGTGCCTGCCGGGACAGGGGGCGCGGTAATCAGCCCCAGCATTTT. Protein sequence: CACRDRGRGNQPQHF.

Turning to this clone: The same CDR3 is also encoded by other DNA sequences in this sample. The genes are TRBV11-2 and TRBJ1-5, with a weak D call TRBD1 (5 bases). V lost 2 bases, J lost 5 bases, and 7 bases lay in between. The CDR3 consists of 13 residues. The V gene's germline CDR1 is SGHAT and CDR2 FQNNGV. The CDR3 sequence: CASSLSGDQPQHF. For the CDR3, the DNA is TGTGCCAGCAGCTTATCGGGGGATCAGCCCCAGCATTTT.

This clone was recorded only once. This sequence joins TRBV24-1 and TRBJ2-3; 7 bases are shared with TRBD1. This CDR3 contains 12 residues. The V and J ends lost 11 bases and 1 base, in that order; junction bases with no gene match: 2. Germline CDR1 reads KGHDR; CDR2 reads SFDVKD. The CDR3 region has the DNA TGTGCCATAGGGGGCGGCACAGATACGCAGTATTTT. Amino acid sequence: CAIGGGTDTQYF.

This clone was seen only a few times. The V gene is TRBV7-9, the J gene TRBJ2-1, with 9 bases aligning to TRBD2. Germline-derived CDR1 and CDR2 are SEHNR and FQNEAQ (reference sequence). The CDR3 has 18 amino acids. V gave up 2 bases and J gave up 1 base; unmatched junction bases: 9. The CDR3 sequence: CASSLMRGGRGSYNEQFF. CDR3 DNA: TGTGCCAGCAGCTTAATGAGGGGCGGGAGGGGATCCTACAATGAGCAGTTCTTC.

This clone was recorded a few times. The chain recombines TRBV7-2 with TRBJ1-1; D possibly corresponds to TRBD1 (5 bases). V lost 6 bases and J 0 bases, leaving 14 bases between the germline ends. Per germline, CDR1 SGHTA and CDR2 FQGNSA. The CDR3 spans 15 residues. In nucleotides, the CDR3 is TGTGCCAGCAGGGGAGGGGCAGGGATGAACACTGAAGCTTTCTTT. Translation gives CASRGGAGMNTEAFF. The entire variable domain, with the rest obtained from reference TRBV7-2 and TRBJ1-1, is as follows: GAGVSQSPSNKVTEKGKDVELRCDPISGHTALYWYRQSLGQGLEFLIYFQGNSAPDKSGLPSDRFSAERTGGSVSTLTIQRTQQEDSAVYLCASRGGAGMNTEAFFGQGTRLTVV.

The gene calls are TRBV5-8 and TRBJ2-6; D ambiguous. Trimming cost V 2 bases and J 4 bases, with 10 bases left between them. CDR3 length: 15 amino acids. CDR1 and CDR2 (germline): SGHTS, YDEGEE. CDR3 in amino acids: CASSLSLSGANVLTF. The CDR3 nucleotides are TGTGCCAGCAGCTTATCACTGTCGGGGGCCAACGTCCTGACTTTC.

The chain links TRBV7-9 to TRBJ1-1, with D possibly matching TRBD1 (5 bases). Trimming cost V 1 base and J 0 bases, with 9 bases left between them. The CDR3 is 15 amino acids. Per the germline V gene, CDR1 is SEHNR and CDR2 is FQNEAQ (reference sequence). CDR3 DNA sequence: TGTGCCAGCAGCTTAGACGCAGGGCTGAACACTGAAGCTTTCTTT. Translation gives CASSLDAGLNTEAFF. Supplemented by reference TRBV7-9 and TRBJ1-1, the full variable domain reads DTGVSQNPRHKITKRGQNVTFRCDPISEHNRLYWYRQTLGQGPEFLTYFQNEAQLEKSRLLSDRFSAERPKGSFSTLEIQRTEQGDSAMYLCASSLDAGLNTEAFFGQGTRLTVV.

This chain links TRBV27 with TRBJ2-5, with 8 positions matching TRBD2. There are 15 residues in the CDR3. Germline CDR1 reads MNHEY; CDR2 reads SMNVEV (reference sequence). The V and J ends lost 2 bases and 5 bases, in that order; junction bases with no gene match: 7. The CDR3 reads CASSLGAGGAETQYF. CDR3 bases: TGTGCCAGCAGTTTAGGGGCGGGGGGAGCGGAGACCCAGTACTTC.

This rearrangement joins TRBV7-9 to TRBJ2-2; D possibly corresponds to TRBD1 (6 bases). The CDR3 has 13 amino acids. Trimming took off 6 bases at V and 7 bases at J, with 12 bases between the two ends. The germline CDR1 and CDR2 sequences are SEHNR and FQNEAQ (reference sequence). CDR3 sequence (DNA): TGTGCCAGCAGATCTACAGGGTTCGGGGAGCTGTTTTTT. Translating gives CASRSTGFGELFF.

The gene calls are TRBV6-5 and TRBJ1-5; 9 positions agree with TRBD1. The CDR3 is made up of 15 amino acids. Germline CDR1 reads MNHEY; CDR2 reads SVGAGI. Trimming at V came to 6 bases and at J to 2 bases, leaving 5 bases not matched to a gene. In DNA, the CDR3 is TGTGCCAGCAGATACAGGGGGCCGGGCAATCAGCCCCAGCATTTT. Translated, it gives CASRYRGPGNQPQHF.

The V call is TRBV24-1, the J call TRBJ2-1; 7 nucleotides agree with TRBD2. V lost 4 bases, J lost 4 bases, and 12 bases stayed unmatched. The length of the CDR3 is 17 residues. Germline assignment: CDR1 KGHDR and CDR2 SFDVKD. The CDR3 nucleotides read TGTGCCACCAGTGACCCGGCGGGAGATCGGCCTTACAATGAGCAGTTCTTC. Its protein is CATSDPAGDRPYNEQFF.

The CDR3 sequence: CASSPRGRAYEQYF. CDR3 coding DNA: TGTGCCAGCAGCCCGCGCGGGCGGGCCTACGAGCAGTACTTC. This sequence joins TRBV11-3 and TRBJ2-7; D might be TRBD2 (5 bases). V dropped 5 bases and J dropped 2 bases, with 13 bases sitting between them. The length of the CDR3 is 14 residues. The V gene's germline CDR1 is SGHNT and CDR2 YENEEA.

The chain couples TRBV18 to TRBJ2-5, with a tentative D call TRBD2 (5 bases). V was pared by 6 bases and J by 3 bases, with 14 bases between. There are 14 residues in the CDR3. CDR1 is KGHSH, CDR2 LQKENI, per germline. CDR3 in DNA: TGTGCCAGCTCCCCCGACGGGATCAAAGAGACCCAGTACTTC. This codes for CASSPDGIKETQYF.